Following are 14 T cell receptor beta chains from one sample sequenced in a study of cytomegalovirus exposure and HLA in healthy donors (dated by TCRdb to about 2017). Library method: the immunoSEQ multiplex PCR assay. For the multiplex PCR, a mixture combining 60 forward primers for TCR Vbeta segments and 13 reverse primers for TCR Jbeta segments was used. TCRdb mirrors the immuneACCESS table, restricted to in-frame sequences. Some clones are absent from its copies; in checked studies, under half trace to an unresolved V gene, and the reason for the others is unknown. This sample gives about 190,000 clones in total; over 75% of them show up just once. Of the sample, approximately 2% falls within the top ten clones. The sample comprised PBMCs. The receptor source for this set is a man aged 18 to 29 in good health and CMV-seronegative.

The rearrangement links TRBV18 to TRBJ1-5; 7 nucleotides agree with TRBD1. J gave up 2 bases and V 9 bases, and 10 bases lay outside the gene matches. The CDR3 consists of 15 residues. The V gene's germline CDR1 is KGHSH and CDR2 LQKENI. This chain's CDR3 is CASSTGFIGNQPQHF. CDR3 coding DNA: TGTGCCAGTTCGACAGGGTTTATAGGCAATCAGCCCCAGCATTTT.

The V gene is TRBV11-2, the J gene TRBJ2-1; 9 bases agree with TRBD2. Germline CDR1 SGHAT, CDR2 FQNNGV. The CDR3 sequence is 14 residues long. The V segment lost 4 bases and the J segment 6 bases; nucleotides outside the gene matches: 4. CDR3 sequence reads: CASSYKGLANEQFF. The CDR3 nucleotides are TGTGCCAGCAGCTATAAGGGACTAGCCAATGAGCAGTTCTTC. The full variable domain, rest sourced from reference TRBV11-2 and TRBJ2-1, is EAGVAQSPRYKIIEKRQSVAFWCNPISGHATLYWYQQILGQGPKLLIQFQNNGVVDDSQLPKDRFSAERLKGVDSTLKIQPAKLEDSAVYLCASSYKGLANEQFFGPGTRLTVL.

V is TRBV11-2 and J is TRBJ1-1; TRBD1 matches 8 bases. The CDR3 spans 14 residues. CDR1 is SGHAT, CDR2 FQNNGV, per germline. J lost 4 bases, V lost 6 bases, and 7 bases had no gene match. CDR3 coding DNA: TGTGCCAGCAGACGATACGACAGGGGCACTGAAGCTTTCTTT. The encoded protein is CASRRYDRGTEAFF.

CDR3 DNA: TGTGCCAGCGGGCCTGGCTCACAGGGGACCAACGAGCAGTACTTC. It yields the protein CASGPGSQGTNEQYF. The chain employs TRBV28 and TRBJ2-7; 7 bases are shared with TRBD1. Germline V gene sequence: CDR1 MDHEN, CDR2 SYDVKM. V dropped 8 bases and J dropped 5; count of bases not matched to a gene: 15. The CDR3 spans 15 residues. Full variable domain (remainder filled in from reference TRBV28 and TRBJ2-7): DVKVTQSSRYLVKRTGEKVFLECVQDMDHENMFWYRQDPGLGLRLIYFSYDVKMKEKGDIPEGYSVSREKKERFSLILESASTNQTSMYLCASGPGSQGTNEQYFGPGTRLTVT.

The rearrangement uses TRBV7-2 and TRBJ1-5; no definite D call. The V and J ends lost 1 base and 9 bases respectively, with 7 bases between them. The CDR3 is 12 residues long. CDR1 is SGHTA, CDR2 FQGNSA, per germline. The CDR3 region is CASSLGDTPQHF. Here the CDR3 DNA reads TGTGCCAGCAGCTTAGGTGACACGCCCCAGCATTTT.

The chain is built from TRBV7-2 and TRBJ1-1, with D unresolved. The CDR3 consists of 11 residues. Germline V gene lookup returns CDR1 SGHTA and CDR2 FQGNSA. Between the trimmed V and J ends, which lost 5 bases and 7 bases, there was a span of 8 bases. As DNA, the CDR3 is TGTGCCAGCAGCATTACTCATGAAGCTTTCTTT. Encoded protein: CASSITHEAFF. Complete variable domain (other parts from reference TRBV7-2 and TRBJ1-1): GAGVSQSPSNKVTEKGKDVELRCDPISGHTALYWYRQSLGQGLEFLIYFQGNSAPDKSGLPSDRFSAERTGGSVSTLTIQRTQQEDSAVYLCASSITHEAFFGQGTRLTVV.

In nucleotides, the CDR3 is TGCGCCAGCAGCTCTAAAGGACAGGGCTCCTATAATTCACCCCTCCACTTT. It specifies CASSSKGQGSYNSPLHF. V and J are TRBV5-1 and TRBJ1-6; 8 bases are a match to TRBD1. The CDR3 consists of 17 residues. Germline-derived CDR1 and CDR2 are SGHRS and YFSETQ. Unmatched junction bases numbered 5, after V lost 3 bases and J lost 0 bases.

In this sample, this clone is large. This sequence joins TRBV28 and TRBJ1-4; no definite D call. Trimming cost V 4 bases and J 4 bases, with 16 bases left between them. The CDR3 spans 16 residues. Germline lookup yields CDR1 MDHEN and CDR2 SYDVKM. The CDR3 nucleotides are TGTGCCAGCAGTTCCCTCGACTCGGTCTTTAATGAAAAACTGTTTTTT. Its translation is CASSSLDSVFNEKLFF.

The rearrangement joins TRBV2 to TRBJ1-3; weak D call: TRBD1 (6 bases). Trimming shortened V by 3 bases and J by 0 bases, and 12 bases separated the two germline ends. CDR3 length: 16 amino acids. CDR1 and CDR2 from the germline V gene are SNHLY and FYNNEI. CDR3 sequence reads: CASSEGRQDSGNTIYF. The CDR3 nucleotides are TGTGCCAGCAGTGAGGGACGACAGGACTCTGGAAACACCATATATTTT.

This chain uses TRBV5-4 with TRBJ2-1; 7 nucleotides line up with TRBD2. The V gene end was trimmed by 0 bases and the J gene end by 2 bases; junction bases not matched to a gene: 2. Germline lookup yields CDR1 SGHNT and CDR2 YYREEE (reference sequence). The CDR3 is 15 residues long. The CDR3: CASSLEGRAYNEQFF. The CDR3 DNA reads as TGTGCCAGCAGCTTGGAGGGGAGGGCCTACAATGAGCAGTTCTTC.

This clone was recorded a few times. The CDR3 protein is CASSEIRGANNSPLHF. The CDR3 region has the DNA TGTGCCAGCAGTGAAATCAGGGGAGCCAATAATTCACCCCTCCACTTT. The chain uses TRBV6-1 and TRBJ1-6; D is perhaps TRBD1 (6 bases). Looked up from germline, CDR1 is MNHNS and CDR2 is SASEGT. Trimming cost V 2 bases and J 5 bases, with 13 bases left between them. The CDR3 length is 16 residues.

The V call is TRBV10-3, the J call TRBJ2-3; 13 bases match TRBD2. The V gene end was trimmed by 0 bases and the J gene end by 0 bases; junction bases not matched to a gene: 6. Per germline, CDR1 ENHRY and CDR2 SYGVKD. This CDR3 spans 19 amino acids. CDR3 sequence: CAISESNRGLAGSTDTQYF. The CDR3 DNA reads as TGTGCCATCAGTGAGTCCAACCGGGGACTAGCGGGGAGCACAGATACGCAGTATTTT.

The rearrangement links TRBV7-9 to TRBJ2-7, with D perhaps TRBD2 (5 bases). The CDR3 has 13 amino acids. CDR1 SEHNR and CDR2 FQNEAQ come from the germline V gene (reference sequence). The CDR3 nucleotides are TGTTCCATCTCCGACTACCACCCCTCCGAGCAGTACTTC. Encoded protein: CSISDYHPSEQYF.

This chain uses TRBV28 with TRBJ2-3; weak D call: TRBD2 (5 bases). CDR1 is MDHEN, CDR2 SYDVKM, per germline. The CDR3 runs to 13 residues. V lost 3 bases and J lost 7, with 11 bases in between. CDR3 protein: CASSFTGFYTQYF. The CDR3 DNA follows: TGTGCCAGCAGTTTCACGGGGTTTTATACGCAGTATTTT.